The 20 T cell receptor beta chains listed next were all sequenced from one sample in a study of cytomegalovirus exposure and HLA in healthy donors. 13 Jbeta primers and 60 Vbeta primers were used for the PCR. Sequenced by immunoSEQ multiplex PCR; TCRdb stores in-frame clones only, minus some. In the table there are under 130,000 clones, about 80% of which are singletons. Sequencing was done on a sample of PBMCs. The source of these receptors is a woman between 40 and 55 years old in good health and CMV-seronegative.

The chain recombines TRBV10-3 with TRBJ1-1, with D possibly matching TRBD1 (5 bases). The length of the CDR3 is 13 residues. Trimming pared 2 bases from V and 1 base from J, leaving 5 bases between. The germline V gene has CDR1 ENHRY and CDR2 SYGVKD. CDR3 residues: CAISERGNTEAFF. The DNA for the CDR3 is TGTGCCATCAGTGAGAGGGGGAACACTGAAGCTTTCTTT.

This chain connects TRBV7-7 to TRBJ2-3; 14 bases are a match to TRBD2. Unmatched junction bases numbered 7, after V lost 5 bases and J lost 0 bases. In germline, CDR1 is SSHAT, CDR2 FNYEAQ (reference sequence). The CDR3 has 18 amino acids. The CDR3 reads CASSPRTSGGSSTDTQYF. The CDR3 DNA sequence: TGTGCCAGCAGCCCCCGGACTAGCGGGGGGTCTAGCACAGATACGCAGTATTTT.

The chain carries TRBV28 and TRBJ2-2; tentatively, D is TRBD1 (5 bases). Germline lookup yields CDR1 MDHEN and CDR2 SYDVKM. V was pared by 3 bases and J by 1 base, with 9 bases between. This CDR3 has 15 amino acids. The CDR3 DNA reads TGTGCCAGCAGTTTTAAAGGGGAGAACACCGGGGAGCTGTTTTTT. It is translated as CASSFKGENTGELFF.

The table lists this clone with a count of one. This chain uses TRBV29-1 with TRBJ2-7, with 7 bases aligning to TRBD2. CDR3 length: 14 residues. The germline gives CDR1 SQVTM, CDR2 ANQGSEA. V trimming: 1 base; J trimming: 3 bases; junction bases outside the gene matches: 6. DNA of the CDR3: TGCAGCGTTGAAGGGTTAGCGGGCCTCTACGAGCAGTACTTC. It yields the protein CSVEGLAGLYEQYF.

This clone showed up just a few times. This chain's CDR3 is CASSLQNQPQHF. In DNA form, the CDR3 reads TGTGCCAGCAGTTTACAGAATCAGCCCCAGCATTTT. The chain couples TRBV28 to TRBJ1-5; no clear D gene. The CDR3 has 12 amino acids. V was trimmed by 2 bases and J by 4 bases, leaving 3 bases between them. CDR1 and CDR2 (germline): MDHEN, SYDVKM.

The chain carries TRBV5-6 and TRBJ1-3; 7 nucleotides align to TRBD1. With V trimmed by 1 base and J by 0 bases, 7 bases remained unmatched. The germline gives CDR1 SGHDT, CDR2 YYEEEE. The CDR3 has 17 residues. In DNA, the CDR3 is TGTGCCAGCAGCTTGAGGGACAGAACGTCCTCTGGAAACACCATATATTTT. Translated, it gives CASSLRDRTSSGNTIYF.

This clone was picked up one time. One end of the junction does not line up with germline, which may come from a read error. CDR3 in DNA: TGTGCCAGCAGTCCTAGCGGCCAAGGGACCCAGTACTTC. The encoded protein is CASSPSGQGTQYF. The genes are TRBV7-2 and TRBJ2-5, with 7 bases identical to TRBD2. This CDR3 is built from 13 residues. The germline V gene has CDR1 SGHTA and CDR2 FQGNSA.

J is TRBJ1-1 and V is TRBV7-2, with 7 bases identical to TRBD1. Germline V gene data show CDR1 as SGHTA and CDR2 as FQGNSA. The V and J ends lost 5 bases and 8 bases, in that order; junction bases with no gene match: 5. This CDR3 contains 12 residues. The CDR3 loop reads CASSPQGYEAFF. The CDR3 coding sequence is TGTGCCAGCAGCCCACAGGGGTACGAAGCTTTCTTT.

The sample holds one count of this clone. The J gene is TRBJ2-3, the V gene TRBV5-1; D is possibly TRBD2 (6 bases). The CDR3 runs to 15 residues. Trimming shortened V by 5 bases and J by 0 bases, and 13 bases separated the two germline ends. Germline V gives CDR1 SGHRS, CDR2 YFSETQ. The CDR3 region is CASRTLSGSTDTQYF. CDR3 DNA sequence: TGCGCCAGCAGAACCTTGAGCGGGAGCACAGATACGCAGTATTTT.

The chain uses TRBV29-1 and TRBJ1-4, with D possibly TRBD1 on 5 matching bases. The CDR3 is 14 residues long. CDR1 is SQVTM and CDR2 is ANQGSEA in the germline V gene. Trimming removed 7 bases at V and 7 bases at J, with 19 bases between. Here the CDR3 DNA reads TGCAGCGCAGCCGGCGGGACCACCACTGAAAAACTGTTTTTT. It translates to CSAAGGTTTEKLFF. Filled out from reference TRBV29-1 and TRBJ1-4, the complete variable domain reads SAVISQKPSRDICQRGTSLTIQCQVDSQVTMMFWYRQQPGQSLTLIATANQGSEATYESGFVIDKFPISRPNLTFSTLTVSNMSPEDSSIYLCSAAGGTTTEKLFFGSGTQLSVL.

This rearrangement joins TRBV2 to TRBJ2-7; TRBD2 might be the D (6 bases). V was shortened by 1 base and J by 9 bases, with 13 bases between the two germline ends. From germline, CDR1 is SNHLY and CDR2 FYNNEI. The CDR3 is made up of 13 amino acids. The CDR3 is CASSEEREIAQYF. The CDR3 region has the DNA TGTGCCAGCAGTGAAGAACGGGAGATCGCGCAGTACTTC.

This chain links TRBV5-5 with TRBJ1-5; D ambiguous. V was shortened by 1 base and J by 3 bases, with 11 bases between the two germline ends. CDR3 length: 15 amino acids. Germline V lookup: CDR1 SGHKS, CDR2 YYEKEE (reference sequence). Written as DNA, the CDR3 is TGTGCCAGCAGCTTGTTCCAGCAGGCCAATCAGCCCCAGCATTTT. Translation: CASSLFQQANQPQHF.

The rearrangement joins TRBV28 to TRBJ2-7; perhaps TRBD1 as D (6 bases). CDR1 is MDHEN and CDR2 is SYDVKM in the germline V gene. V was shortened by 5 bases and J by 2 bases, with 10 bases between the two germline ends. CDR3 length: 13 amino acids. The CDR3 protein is CASSRTAPYEQYF. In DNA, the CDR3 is TGTGCCAGCAGTCGGACAGCCCCCTACGAGCAGTACTTC. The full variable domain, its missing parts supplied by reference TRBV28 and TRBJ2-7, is DVKVTQSSRYLVKRTGEKVFLECVQDMDHENMFWYRQDPGLGLRLIYFSYDVKMKEKGDIPEGYSVSREKKERFSLILESASTNQTSMYLCASSRTAPYEQYFGPGTRLTVT.

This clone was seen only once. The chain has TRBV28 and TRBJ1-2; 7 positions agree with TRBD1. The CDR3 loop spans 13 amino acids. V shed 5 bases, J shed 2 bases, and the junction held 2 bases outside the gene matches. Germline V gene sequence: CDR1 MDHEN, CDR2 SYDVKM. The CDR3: CASSGGGNYGYTF. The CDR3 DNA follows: TGTGCCAGCAGTGGAGGGGGCAACTATGGCTACACCTTC.

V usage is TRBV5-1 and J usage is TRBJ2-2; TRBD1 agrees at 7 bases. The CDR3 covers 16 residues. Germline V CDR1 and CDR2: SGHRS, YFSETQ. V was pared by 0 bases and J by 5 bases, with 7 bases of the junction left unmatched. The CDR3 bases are TGCGCCAGCAGCTTGGGACAGGGTATAAGGACCGGGGAGCTGTTTTTT. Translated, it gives CASSLGQGIRTGELFF. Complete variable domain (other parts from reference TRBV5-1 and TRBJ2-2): KAGVTQTPRYLIKTRGQQVTLSCSPISGHRSVSWYQQTPGQGLQFLFEYFSETQRNKGNFPGRFSGRQFSNSRSEMNVSTLELGDSALYLCASSLGQGIRTGELFFGEGSRLTVL.

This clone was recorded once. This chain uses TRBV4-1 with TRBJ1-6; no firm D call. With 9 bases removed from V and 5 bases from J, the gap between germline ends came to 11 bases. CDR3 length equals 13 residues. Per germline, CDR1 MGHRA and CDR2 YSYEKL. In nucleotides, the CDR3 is TGCGCCAGTCAACGGGAGAATAATTCACCCCTCCACTTT. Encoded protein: CASQRENNSPLHF.

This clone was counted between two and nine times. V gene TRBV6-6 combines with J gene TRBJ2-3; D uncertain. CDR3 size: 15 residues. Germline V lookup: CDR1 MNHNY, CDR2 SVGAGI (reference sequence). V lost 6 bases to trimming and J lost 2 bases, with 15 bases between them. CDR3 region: CASSALAPPTDTQYF. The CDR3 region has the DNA TGTGCCAGCAGCGCCTTAGCACCTCCCACAGATACGCAGTATTTT.

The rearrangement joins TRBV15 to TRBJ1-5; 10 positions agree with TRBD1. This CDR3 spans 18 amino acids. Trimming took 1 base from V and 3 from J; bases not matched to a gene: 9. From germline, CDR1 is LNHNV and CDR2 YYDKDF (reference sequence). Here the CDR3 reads CATSRAGTGVRYNQPQHF. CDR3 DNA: TGTGCCACCAGCAGAGCCGGGACAGGGGTAAGATACAATCAGCCCCAGCATTTT.

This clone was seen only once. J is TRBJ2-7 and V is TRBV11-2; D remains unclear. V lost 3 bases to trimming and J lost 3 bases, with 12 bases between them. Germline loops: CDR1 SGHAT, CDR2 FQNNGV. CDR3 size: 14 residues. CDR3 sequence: CASSLNANLYEQYF. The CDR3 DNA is TGTGCCAGCAGCTTGAATGCTAACCTCTACGAGCAGTACTTC.

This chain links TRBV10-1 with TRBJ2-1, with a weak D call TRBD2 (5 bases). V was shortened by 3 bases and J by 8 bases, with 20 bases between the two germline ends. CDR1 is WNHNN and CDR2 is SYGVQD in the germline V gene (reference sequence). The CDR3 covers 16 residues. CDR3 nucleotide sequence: TGCGCCAGCAGTGATTGGGATAGCGCAGGCTTAGATGAGCAGTTCTTC. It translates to CASSDWDSAGLDEQFF.